This T cell receptor beta chain is from a study of T cells after yellow fever vaccination. CDR1 and CDR2 (germline): SGHRS, YFSETQ. This CDR3 is 16 amino acids long. V lost 4 bases to trimming and J lost 4 bases, with 20 bases between them. Each CDR3 protein gets one entry after TCRdb re-called the 5' RACE reads with MiXCR. The sample has 150,000 to 200,000 distinct CDR3 sequences, approximately 10% seen once. Study conclusions and caveats: Boosting was followed by the reappearance of most primary-vaccination clones (under 97% CD4, 70% to 90% CD8). CD4 and CD8 compartments shared a small share of clonotypes. The study found a weaker secondary response that peaked faster, day 5 versus 15.

This clonotype was seen only a few times. Its target is unknown. The V and J genes are TRBV5-1 and TRBJ1-1, with a possible D match to TRBD1 (5 bases). The material sequenced was CD8+ T cells sorted from PBMCs, taken 15 days after the yellow fever booster vaccination. This receptor was obtained from a man aged 18 to 30 who received the YFV17D yellow fever vaccine. The CDR3 sequence: CASSPGINWGVTEAFF. The DNA of the CDR3 is TGCGCCAGCAGCCCTGGGATTAATTGGGGGGTCACTGAAGCTTTCTTT.